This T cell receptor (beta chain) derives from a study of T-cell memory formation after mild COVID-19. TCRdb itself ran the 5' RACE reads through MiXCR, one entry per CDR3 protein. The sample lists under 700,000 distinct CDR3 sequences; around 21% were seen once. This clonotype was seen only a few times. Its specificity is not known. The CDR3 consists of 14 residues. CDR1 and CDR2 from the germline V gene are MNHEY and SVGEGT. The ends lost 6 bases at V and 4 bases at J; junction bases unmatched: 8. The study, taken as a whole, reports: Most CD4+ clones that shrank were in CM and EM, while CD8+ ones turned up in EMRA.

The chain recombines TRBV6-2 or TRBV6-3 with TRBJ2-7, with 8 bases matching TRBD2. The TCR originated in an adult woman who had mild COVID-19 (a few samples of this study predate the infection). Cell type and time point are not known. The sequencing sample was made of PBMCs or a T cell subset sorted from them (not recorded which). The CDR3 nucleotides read TGTGCCAGCAGGAAGCGGGAGAACCTTTACGAGCAGTACTTC. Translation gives CASRKRENLYEQYF.